The 20 T cell receptor beta chains in this list originate from one sample, sequenced in a study of blood T cells in healthy people across ages. The authors ran a second PCR of roughly 7 to 11 cycles using a sample-barcoded 5' primer and a J-beta primer mix. One entry per CDR3 protein results from TCRdb running MiXCR on the 5' RACE reads. The table shows about 780,000 distinct CDR3 sequences, with around 62% occurring only once. Sample: blood. All receptors come from a man aged 25-45 years in good health.

V and J are TRBV11-2 and TRBJ1-1, with TRBD1 matching 8 bases. The germline V gene has CDR1 SGHAT and CDR2 FQNNGV. CDR3 length: 20 residues. Trimming cost V 1 base and J 0 bases; bases outside gene matches: 16. The CDR3 sequence: CASSLGRLDRGLRVNTEAFF. The CDR3 DNA follows: TGTGCCAGCAGCTTAGGGCGGCTTGACAGGGGACTGAGGGTGAACACTGAAGCTTTCTTT.

V usage is TRBV7-2 and J usage is TRBJ2-4; D unresolved. CDR3 length equals 14 residues. The ends were cut back, 5 bases at V and 2 bases at J, with 10 bases in the middle. The germline V gene encodes CDR1 SGHTA and CDR2 FQGNSA. Here the CDR3 DNA reads TGTGCCAGCAGCCTACCTTCCTCCAAAAACATTCAGTACTTC. Translation: CASSLPSSKNIQYF.

The chain combines TRBV5-1 with TRBJ2-3, with 8 nucleotides matching TRBD2. The junction had 4 bases not matched to a gene; V was cut back by 0 bases and J by 7 bases. The germline CDR1 and CDR2 sequences are SGHRS and YFSETQ. This CDR3 is built from 14 residues. CDR3 residues: CASSLDSGANTQYF. For the CDR3, the DNA is TGCGCCAGCAGCTTGGATAGCGGGGCGAATACGCAGTATTTT.

This chain joins TRBV5-5 and TRBJ1-2; no clear D gene. Between the trimmed V and J ends, which lost 0 bases and 4 bases, there was a span of 16 bases. Germline V gives CDR1 SGHKS, CDR2 YYEKEE (reference sequence). The CDR3 extends over 16 amino acids. For the CDR3, the DNA is TGTGCCAGCAGCTTGGAGGTCCGGGAACTTAGCTATGGCTACACCTTC. It specifies CASSLEVRELSYGYTF. Full variable domain (rest looked up from reference TRBV5-5 and TRBJ1-2): DAGVTQSPTHLIKTRGQQVTLRCSPISGHKSVSWYQQVLGQGPQFIFQYYEKEERGRGNFPDRFSARQFPNYSSELNVNALLLGDSALYLCASSLEVRELSYGYTFGSGTRLTVV.

As regards this clonotype: With a much larger clone just one base away, this may be a read error. The genes are TRBV5-1 and TRBJ2-1; D may correspond to TRBD1 or TRBD2 (6 bases each). Looked up from germline, CDR1 is SGHRS and CDR2 is YFSETQ. This CDR3 contains 15 residues. V gave up 8 bases and J gave up 4 bases, with 19 bases separating them. CDR3 loop: CARSLDQGTYNEQFF. The CDR3 DNA follows: TGCGCCAGAAGCCTCGATCAGGGGACTTACAATGAGCAGTTCTTC.

CDR3 sequence reads: CASSPSRQDRSYEQYF. CDR3 bases: TGTGCCAGCAGCCCCTCCCGGCAGGACCGATCCTACGAGCAGTACTTC. V usage is TRBV11-2 and J usage is TRBJ2-4, with D hard to call. The assigned J gene may be wrong: the sequence end matches TRBJ2-7 better. The CDR3 contains 16 residues. Germline V gene lookup returns CDR1 SGHAT and CDR2 FQNNGV.

This clonotype showed up just a few times. The chain carries TRBV6-1 and TRBJ1-5, with D unclear. CDR1 and CDR2 from the germline V gene are MNHNS and SASEGT. The CDR3 is 14 residues long. V lost 2 bases and J 0 bases, leaving 5 bases between the germline ends. CDR3 protein: CASSELGSNQPQHF. CDR3 nucleotides: TGTGCCAGCAGTGAATTAGGTAGCAATCAGCCCCAGCATTTT.

The chain carries TRBV5-1 and TRBJ2-1, with 8 bases fitting TRBD1. The trim removed 4 bases at V and 3 bases at J, leaving 15 bases unmatched. The CDR3 contains 18 residues. CDR1 is SGHRS, CDR2 YFSETQ, per germline. CDR3 sequence (DNA): TGCGCCAGCAGCCCTGGGGCCTACGGACAGGGTAACTACAATGAGCAGTTCTTC. Translated, it gives CASSPGAYGQGNYNEQFF.

The chain couples TRBV7-2 to TRBJ1-5; D uncertain. This CDR3 region has 15 residues. The V and J ends lost 0 bases and 7 bases respectively, with 13 bases between them. Germline V gene sequence: CDR1 SGHTA, CDR2 FQGNSA. The CDR3 DNA reads TGTGCCAGCAGCTTAGCGCTCGGGGTTCGGCAGCCCCAGCATTTT. Protein: CASSLALGVRQPQHF.

The rearrangement links TRBV28 to TRBJ2-7; 8 nucleotides match TRBD2. The end of the DNA aligns better with TRBJ2-5, so the J call may be wrong. The CDR3 totals 15 residues. Germline CDR1 MDHEN, CDR2 SYDVKM. The CDR3 sequence is CASSFRARGEETQYF. CDR3 sequence (DNA): TGTGCCAGCAGTTTTCGGGCGCGGGGGGAAGAGACCCAGTACTTC.

The rearrangement joins TRBV9 to TRBJ2-5, with D possibly being TRBD1 or TRBD2 (6 bases each). The CDR3 loop spans 16 amino acids. V gave up 0 bases and J gave up 4 bases, with 16 bases separating them. CDR1 is SGDLS, CDR2 YYNGEE, per germline. The CDR3 DNA follows: TGTGCCAGCAGCGTAGATCCCGGCAGGGGAGGAGAGACCCAGTACTTC. It encodes CASSVDPGRGGETQYF.

The gene calls are TRBV7-9 and TRBJ2-7; the match to TRBD1 covers 7 bases. Trimming removed 4 bases from V and 2 bases from J; junction bases left unmatched: 5. This CDR3 comprises 14 residues. Germline V lookup: CDR1 SEHNR, CDR2 FQNEAQ (reference sequence). CDR3 region: CASSSQGEPYEQYF. DNA for the CDR3: TGTGCCAGCAGCTCCCAGGGGGAACCCTACGAGCAGTACTTC.

The chain has TRBV7-3 and TRBJ2-3; TRBD2 might be the D (6 bases). Germline V lookup: CDR1 SGHTA, CDR2 FQGTGA. Between the trimmed V and J ends, which lost 1 base and 2 bases, there was a span of 13 bases. This CDR3 comprises 16 residues. The CDR3 reads CASSLNPGLDTDTQYF. The CDR3 DNA reads TGTGCCAGCAGCTTAAACCCGGGACTCGACACAGATACGCAGTATTTT.

The chain uses TRBV4-3 and TRBJ2-1; 10 bases are shared with TRBD1. The CDR3 totals 17 residues. Germline CDR1 is LGHNA and CDR2 is YSLEER. V was clipped by 1 base and J by 7 bases; unmatched bases: 10. The CDR3 loop reads CASSQGPGQGVENEQFF. CDR3 nucleotide sequence: TGCGCCAGCAGCCAAGGACCCGGACAGGGGGTTGAGAATGAGCAGTTCTTC.

The chain uses TRBV2 and TRBJ2-6; a weak D match, TRBD2 (5 bases). CDR1 is SNHLY, CDR2 FYNNEI, per germline. V shed 4 bases and J shed 11 bases, with 12 bases lying between them. The CDR3 has 13 amino acids. CDR3 region: CASSVRGWDVLTF. Here the CDR3 DNA reads TGTGCCAGCAGTGTTCGAGGGTGGGACGTCCTGACTTTC.

V usage is TRBV6-5 and J usage is TRBJ1-2, with 9 bases fitting TRBD1. The CDR3 contains 15 residues. With 0 bases clipped from V and 5 bases from J, the junction kept 4 bases outside the gene matches. The germline V gene encodes CDR1 MNHEY and CDR2 SVGAGI. CDR3 coding DNA: TGTGCCAGCAGTTACTCGAGGGACAGGGTGTATGGCTACACCTTC. Translating it yields CASSYSRDRVYGYTF.

This sequence joins TRBV2 and TRBJ1-5, with no clear D. Germline V CDR1 and CDR2: SNHLY, FYNNEI. V lost 6 bases, J lost 5 bases, and 8 bases lay in between. CDR3 length: 12 residues. The CDR3, as DNA: TGTGCCAGCAGCCGAGATCATCAGCCCCAGCATTTT. Its translation is CASSRDHQPQHF.

This clonotype was counted only a few times. This chain links TRBV2 with TRBJ1-2, with 7 positions matching TRBD1. The CDR3 consists of 14 residues. The germline gives CDR1 SNHLY, CDR2 FYNNEI. V dropped 8 bases and J dropped 2; count of bases not matched to a gene: 8. The CDR3 sequence: CASYPGQINYGYTF. The CDR3 DNA sequence: TGTGCCAGCTACCCGGGACAGATAAACTATGGCTACACCTTC.

The chain is built from TRBV7-6 and TRBJ2-3; D perhaps matches TRBD2 (7 bases). Per the germline V gene, CDR1 is SGHVS and CDR2 is FNYEAQ. V lost 6 bases, J lost 5 bases, and 24 bases lay in between. The CDR3 consists of 17 residues. CDR3 sequence: CASRKWSPGGLGDTQYF. The CDR3 DNA sequence: TGTGCCAGCAGGAAGTGGTCCCCGGGGGGCCTTGGAGATACGCAGTATTTT.

The V gene is TRBV4-2, the J gene TRBJ2-3; the match to TRBD2 covers 8 bases. The junction had 4 bases not matched to a gene; V was cut back by 8 bases and J by 3 bases. The CDR3 runs to 13 residues. CDR1 is LGHNA and CDR2 is YNFKEQ in the germline V gene. The CDR3 is CASDSGATDTQYF. The CDR3 nucleotides read TGTGCCAGCGATAGCGGGGCAACAGATACGCAGTATTTT.